The 27 T cell receptor beta chains below all came from one sample that was sequenced in a study of blood T cells in healthy people across ages. The use of a sample-barcoded 5' primer and a J-beta primer mix characterized a second PCR of roughly 6 to 11 cycles. A single record per CDR3 protein comes from TCRdb applying MiXCR to the 5' RACE reads. The sample contains more than 1,400,000 distinct CDR3 sequences, roughly 40% of which appear only once. Sequenced sample: blood. Receptors originate from a young woman in good health.

Turning to this clonotype: A read error may account for a junction end that differs from germline. This chain joins TRBV5-1 and TRBJ2-5, with 9 bases that match TRBD1. CDR3 size: 15 residues. Germline lookup yields CDR1 SGHRS and CDR2 YFSETQ. DNA of the CDR3: TGCGCCAGCAGCAGAGGGACAGGGCCCCAAGAGATCCAGTACTTC. It encodes CASSRGTGPQEIQYF.

The V and J genes are TRBV4-1 and TRBJ1-1, with D perhaps TRBD1 (6 bases). This CDR3 is 17 amino acids long. The V and J ends lost 4 bases and 4 bases respectively, with 22 bases between them. Germline-derived CDR1 and CDR2 are MGHRA and YSYEKL. CDR3 in amino acids: CASSPRDTIKGGTEAFF. CDR3 DNA: TGCGCCAGCAGCCCTAGGGACACGATAAAGGGTGGCACTGAAGCTTTCTTT.

This clonotype showed up just a few times. The chain joins TRBV5-1 to TRBJ2-7, with D hard to call. Trimming removed 3 bases from V and 0 bases from J, with 13 bases in between. The CDR3 covers 15 residues. Germline loops: CDR1 SGHRS, CDR2 YFSETQ. The CDR3 protein is CASSYGVGNSYEQYF. The CDR3 bases are TGCGCCAGCAGCTATGGGGTTGGCAACTCCTACGAGCAGTACTTC.

In the case of this clonotype: The junction and the germline gene differ at one end; a read error may be behind it. The rearrangement uses TRBV12-3 or TRBV12-4 and TRBJ2-3; D is possibly TRBD1 or TRBD2 (6 bases each). The CDR3 extends over 15 amino acids. The CDR3 loop reads CASSFPRGGGDAQYF. CDR3 DNA: TGTGCCAGCAGTTTTCCCAGAGGAGGGGGAGATGCGCAGTATTTT.

The chain recombines TRBV24-1 with TRBJ2-7, with TRBD1 as a possible D gene (6 bases). The germline V gene has CDR1 KGHDR and CDR2 SFDVKD. With 2 bases removed from V and 3 bases from J, the gap between germline ends came to 16 bases. This CDR3 comprises 16 residues. The CDR3: CATSDSRQVLGYEQYF. CDR3 DNA: TGTGCCACCAGTGATTCCCGACAGGTTCTGGGCTACGAGCAGTACTTC.

This clonotype was found a few times. This chain links TRBV7-2 with TRBJ2-1; D gene ambiguous. Germline V lookup: CDR1 SGHTA, CDR2 FQGNSA. The CDR3 is 16 residues long. Trimming left V 1 base short and J 4 bases short, with 14 bases between. CDR3 sequence (DNA): TGTGCCAGCAGCTTAGTCCGGCCAGCACCTTACAATGAGCAGTTCTTC. This sequence encodes CASSLVRPAPYNEQFF.

This chain connects TRBV4-1 to TRBJ2-1; 7 bases align to TRBD2. This CDR3 has 17 residues. With V trimmed by 1 base and J by 0 bases, 6 bases remained unmatched. Germline V gives CDR1 MGHRA, CDR2 YSYEKL. The CDR3 bases are TGCGCCAGCAGCCAAGTGACAGCGGGAAGCTCCTACAATGAGCAGTTCTTC. Amino acid sequence: CASSQVTAGSSYNEQFF.

This clonotype was observed a few times. V usage is TRBV20-1 and J usage is TRBJ2-1; 10 nucleotides align to TRBD2. The germline V gene encodes CDR1 DFQATT and CDR2 SNEGSKA (reference sequence). The CDR3 consists of 15 residues. V was clipped by 6 bases and J by 5 bases; unmatched bases: 10. CDR3 in amino acids: CSADSGTSVHNEQFF. The DNA of the CDR3 is TGCAGTGCCGACTCCGGGACTAGCGTTCACAATGAGCAGTTCTTC.

This clonotype has a handful of counts. The chain links TRBV15 to TRBJ2-7; no clear D gene. In germline, CDR1 is LNHNV, CDR2 YYDKDF (reference sequence). The CDR3 contains 15 residues. V dropped 0 bases and J dropped 2 bases, with 11 bases sitting between them. CDR3 in DNA: TGTGCCACCAGCAGAGATAGTACCCTAACCTACGAGCAGTACTTC. Translated: CATSRDSTLTYEQYF.

The chain couples TRBV7-2 to TRBJ1-1, with D perhaps matching TRBD1 (5 bases). Germline V gene sequence: CDR1 SGHTA, CDR2 FQGNSA. CDR3 length: 16 amino acids. V dropped 4 bases and J dropped 7 bases, with 22 bases sitting between them. The CDR3 spells CASSYITTRKGNEAFF. CDR3 nucleotide sequence: TGTGCCAGCAGCTATATAACGACCCGAAAGGGGAATGAAGCTTTCTTT.

V usage is TRBV3-1 and J usage is TRBJ2-1; D gene unclear. V was shortened by 1 base and J by 10 bases, with 17 bases between the two germline ends. In germline, CDR1 is LGHDT, CDR2 YNNKEL (reference sequence). This CDR3 has 15 amino acids. As DNA, the CDR3 is TGTGCCAGCAGCCAAGGACGCGGAACGAAAATAGAGCAGTTCTTC. Residues: CASSQGRGTKIEQFF.

This clonotype has more than one count but fewer than ten. The chain couples TRBV28 to TRBJ2-5, with D unclear. The germline CDR1 and CDR2 sequences are MDHEN and SYDVKM. The CDR3 runs to 14 residues. V was clipped by 7 bases and J by 4 bases, with 16 bases between them. The CDR3 here is CASNWNTEVETQYF. The CDR3 nucleotides read TGTGCCAGCAATTGGAACACCGAAGTAGAGACCCAGTACTTC.

This clonotype turned up a few times. The chain has TRBV7-2 and TRBJ2-1; D gene ambiguous. The germline V gene encodes CDR1 SGHTA and CDR2 FQGNSA. V was trimmed by 3 bases and J by 8 bases, leaving 11 bases between them. The CDR3 length is 13 residues. The CDR3 DNA is TGTGCCAGCAGCTTGTTTATTGGTGATGAGCAGTTCTTC. This translates into CASSLFIGDEQFF.

The chain combines TRBV7-9 with TRBJ2-5; 11 nucleotides agree with TRBD1. Matching the DNA end better, TRBJ2-7 makes the J call doubtful. The CDR3 is 13 residues long. Germline V gene data show CDR1 as SEHNR and CDR2 as FQNEAQ (reference sequence). The CDR3 DNA reads TGTGCCAGCAGCTGGGACAGGGGGAACGAGCAGTACTTC. Translating gives CASSWDRGNEQYF.

This clonotype has only a few counts. CDR3 amino acids: CATDGAGINNEQFF. The DNA for the CDR3 is TGTGCCACCGACGGAGCGGGGATCAACAATGAGCAGTTCTTC. The genes are TRBV2 and TRBJ2-1, with TRBD2 matching 7 bases. CDR3 length: 14 amino acids. CDR1 SNHLY and CDR2 FYNNEI come from the germline V gene. The V and J ends lost 10 bases and 5 bases, in that order; junction bases with no gene match: 11.

The chain combines TRBV12-3 or TRBV12-4 with TRBJ2-6; D gene ambiguous. The CDR3 has 16 amino acids. Trimming removed 7 bases at V and 2 bases at J, with 15 bases between. CDR3 DNA sequence: TGTGCCAGCACTCAGGAGCCCCTGACTGGGGCCAACGTCCTGACTTTC. Translating gives CASTQEPLTGANVLTF.

The chain uses TRBV5-6 and TRBJ2-5, with 10 positions matching TRBD2. CDR3 length: 15 amino acids. CDR1 is SGHDT and CDR2 is YYEEEE in the germline V gene. The V segment lost 4 bases and the J segment 11 bases; nucleotides outside the gene matches: 14. The chain's CDR3 is CASSLPGLAIDEQYF. Written as DNA, the CDR3 is TGTGCCAGCAGCCTGCCGGGACTAGCGATCGATGAGCAGTACTTC.

The chain has TRBV4-1 and TRBJ2-3; TRBD2 agrees at 7 bases. Germline CDR1 is MGHRA and CDR2 is YSYEKL. The CDR3 covers 15 residues. V gave up 0 bases and J gave up 6 bases; unmatched junction bases: 6. The CDR3 nucleotides read TGCGCCAGCAGCCAAGACCAGCCGCGGGGGGATACGCAGTATTTT. Translated: CASSQDQPRGDTQYF.

The sample holds many counts of this clonotype. V gene TRBV7-2 combines with J gene TRBJ2-1; TRBD2 agrees at 8 bases. Germline CDR1 and CDR2: SGHTA and FQGNSA. The CDR3 has 18 residues. V lost 1 base to trimming and J lost 2 bases; unmatched junction nucleotides: 10. The DNA of the CDR3 is TGTGCCAGCAGCTTAGAGGCGCGGGGGGCCCTAACCTACAATGAGCAGTTCTTC. Translated, it gives CASSLEARGALTYNEQFF.

A few counts support this clonotype. V and J are TRBV2 and TRBJ2-1; possibly TRBD2 for D (5 bases). This CDR3 is 15 amino acids long. Germline V CDR1 and CDR2: SNHLY, FYNNEI. Trimming removed 7 bases from V and 3 bases from J, with 16 bases in between. CDR3 residues: CASIRKNGLYNEQFF. For the CDR3, the DNA is TGTGCCAGCATCCGAAAAAACGGACTCTACAATGAGCAGTTCTTC. Based on the CDR3 plus reference TRBV2 and TRBJ2-1, the full variable domain is EPEVTQTPSHQVTQMGQEVILRCVPISNHLYFYWYRQILGQKVEFLVSFYNNEISEKSEIFDDQFSVERPDGSNFTLKIRSTKLEDSAMYFCASIRKNGLYNEQFFGPGTRLTVL.

The rearrangement joins TRBV28 to TRBJ2-7; tentative D call: TRBD2 (6 bases). This CDR3 is built from 17 residues. Germline V CDR1 and CDR2: MDHEN, SYDVKM. The germline V and J ends were trimmed by 4 bases and 2 bases, with 21 bases remaining between them. The DNA for the CDR3 is TGTGCCAGCAGTTCCCCCTCGGGCGCGGGGTTTACCTACGAGCAGTACTTC. Translating it yields CASSSPSGAGFTYEQYF.

V and J are TRBV7-6 and TRBJ2-1; D may be TRBD1 or TRBD2 (5 bases each). The CDR3 totals 13 residues. Trimming left V 5 bases short and J 6 bases short, with 11 bases between. Germline values: CDR1 SGHVS, CDR2 FNYEAQ. The CDR3 DNA sequence: TGTGCCAGCAGCCACGGGACCGGCAATGAGCAGTTCTTC. This codes for CASSHGTGNEQFF.

The chain joins TRBV4-1 to TRBJ2-3, with 9 bases lining up with TRBD2. This CDR3 contains 17 residues. Germline V gives CDR1 MGHRA, CDR2 YSYEKL. Trimming at V came to 0 bases and at J to 1 base, leaving 5 bases not matched to a gene. The CDR3 nucleotides read TGCGCCAGCAGCCAAGATTCCCAGCGGGGGGGCACAGATACGCAGTATTTT. Amino acids: CASSQDSQRGGTDTQYF.

A remark on this clonotype: A much larger clone differs from this one at a single base, so this may be a read error. CDR3 in DNA: TGCAGCGTTGGTCCGGGACAGGTCACAGATGCGCAGTATTTT. Encoded protein: CSVGPGQVTDAQYF. V and J are TRBV29-1 and TRBJ2-3, with TRBD1 matching over 8 bases. Per germline, CDR1 SQVTM and CDR2 ANQGSEA. CDR3 length: 14 amino acids.

This chain links TRBV2 with TRBJ2-7; D remains ambiguous. V was shortened by 9 bases and J by 1 base, with 19 bases between the two germline ends. Germline V gene sequence: CDR1 SNHLY, CDR2 FYNNEI. The CDR3 totals 15 residues. The CDR3 is CARNDPKARSYEQYF. The CDR3 DNA is TGTGCCAGGAATGACCCGAAAGCACGATCCTACGAGCAGTACTTC.

CDR3 amino acids: CASSEQGTTGELFF. The CDR3 DNA reads TGTGCCAGCAGTGAACAGGGGACAACCGGGGAGCTGTTTTTT. V is TRBV6-1 and J is TRBJ2-2; tentative D call: TRBD1 (6 bases). This CDR3 contains 14 residues. Germline values: CDR1 MNHNS, CDR2 SASEGT. Between the trimmed V and J ends, which lost 2 bases and 5 bases, there was a span of 9 bases.

V gene TRBV20-1 combines with J gene TRBJ2-1; D is ambiguous. Trimming took 6 bases from V and 0 from J, leaving 12 bases between them. The CDR3 runs 14 residues. In germline, CDR1 is DFQATT, CDR2 SNEGSKA (reference sequence). CDR3 sequence (DNA): TGCAGTGCCCAGGAACTTAGCTCCTACAATGAGCAGTTCTTC. Its protein product is CSAQELSSYNEQFF.